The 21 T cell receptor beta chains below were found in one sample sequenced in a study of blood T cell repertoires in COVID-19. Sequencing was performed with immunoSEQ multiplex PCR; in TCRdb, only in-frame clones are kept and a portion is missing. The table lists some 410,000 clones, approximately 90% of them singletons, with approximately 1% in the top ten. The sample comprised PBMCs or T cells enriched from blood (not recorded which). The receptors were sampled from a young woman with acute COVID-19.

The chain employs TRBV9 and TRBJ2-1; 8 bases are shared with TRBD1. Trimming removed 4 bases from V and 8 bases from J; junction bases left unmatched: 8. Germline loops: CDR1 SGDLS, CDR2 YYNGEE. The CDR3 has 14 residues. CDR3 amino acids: CASSFPDRADEQFF. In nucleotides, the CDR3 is TGTGCCAGCAGCTTTCCGGACAGGGCGGATGAGCAGTTCTTC.

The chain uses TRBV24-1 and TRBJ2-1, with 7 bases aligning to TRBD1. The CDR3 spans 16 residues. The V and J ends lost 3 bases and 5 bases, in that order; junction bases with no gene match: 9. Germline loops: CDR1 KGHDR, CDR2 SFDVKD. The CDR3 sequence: CATSDIRQGKDNEQFF. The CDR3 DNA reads TGTGCCACCAGTGATATCCGACAGGGAAAAGACAATGAGCAGTTCTTC.

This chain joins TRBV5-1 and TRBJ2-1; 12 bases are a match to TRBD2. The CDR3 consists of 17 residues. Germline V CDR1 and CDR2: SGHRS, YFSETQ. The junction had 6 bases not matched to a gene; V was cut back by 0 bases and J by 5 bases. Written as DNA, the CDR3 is TGCGCCAGCAGCTTGGCTAGCGGGGGGGCCTTGGACAATGAGCAGTTCTTC. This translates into CASSLASGGALDNEQFF.

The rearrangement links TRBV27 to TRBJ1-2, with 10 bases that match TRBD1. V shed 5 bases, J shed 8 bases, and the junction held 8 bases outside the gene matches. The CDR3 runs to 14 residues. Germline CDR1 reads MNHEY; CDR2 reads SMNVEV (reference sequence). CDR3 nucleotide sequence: TGTGCCAGCAGTATCGGGACAGGGGTTCCGGGCTACACCTTC. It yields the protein CASSIGTGVPGYTF.

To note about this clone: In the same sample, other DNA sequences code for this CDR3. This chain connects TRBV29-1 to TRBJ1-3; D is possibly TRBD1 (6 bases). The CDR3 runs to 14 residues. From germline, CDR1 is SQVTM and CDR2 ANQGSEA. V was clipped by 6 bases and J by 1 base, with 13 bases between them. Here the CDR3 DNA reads TGCAGCGTACGCACCGGGACATCTGGAAACACCATATATTTT. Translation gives CSVRTGTSGNTIYF.

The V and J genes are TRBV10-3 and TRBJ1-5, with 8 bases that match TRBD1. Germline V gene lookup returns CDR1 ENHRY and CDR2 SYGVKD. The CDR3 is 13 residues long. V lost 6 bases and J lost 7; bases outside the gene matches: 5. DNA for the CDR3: TGTGCCATCAGCAAGACAGGGGACCAGCCCCAGCATTTT. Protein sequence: CAISKTGDQPQHF.

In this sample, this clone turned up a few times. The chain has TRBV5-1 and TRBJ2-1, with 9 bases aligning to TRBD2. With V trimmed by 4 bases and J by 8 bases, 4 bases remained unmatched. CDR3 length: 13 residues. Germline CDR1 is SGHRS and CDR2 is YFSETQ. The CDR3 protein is CASSGRGGDEQFF. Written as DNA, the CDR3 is TGCGCCAGCAGCGGGCGGGGGGGCGATGAGCAGTTCTTC.

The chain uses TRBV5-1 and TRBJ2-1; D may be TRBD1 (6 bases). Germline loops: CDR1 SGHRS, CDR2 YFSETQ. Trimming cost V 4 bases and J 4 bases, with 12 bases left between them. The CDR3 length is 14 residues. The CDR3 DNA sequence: TGCGCCAGCAGCCAAAGGACAGTATACAATGAGCAGTTCTTC. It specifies CASSQRTVYNEQFF.

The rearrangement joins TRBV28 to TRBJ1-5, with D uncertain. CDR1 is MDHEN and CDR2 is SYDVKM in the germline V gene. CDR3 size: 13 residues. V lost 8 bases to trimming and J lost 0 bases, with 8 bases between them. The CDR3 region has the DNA TGTGCCAGCGGCGGCCCTAGCAATCAGCCCCAGCATTTT. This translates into CASGGPSNQPQHF.

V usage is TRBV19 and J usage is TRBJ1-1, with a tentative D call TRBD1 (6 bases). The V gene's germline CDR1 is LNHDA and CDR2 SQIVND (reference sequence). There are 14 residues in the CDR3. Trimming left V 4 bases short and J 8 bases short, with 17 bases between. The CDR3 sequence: CASSKAGGHPEAFF. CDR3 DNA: TGTGCCAGTAGTAAGGCCGGGGGGCATCCAGAAGCTTTCTTT. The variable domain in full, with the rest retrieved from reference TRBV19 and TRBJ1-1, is DGGITQSPKYLFRKEGQNVTLSCEQNLNHDAMYWYRQDPGQGLRLIYYSQIVNDFQKGDIAEGYSVSREKKESFPLTVTSAQKNPTAFYLCASSKAGGHPEAFFGQGTRLTVV.

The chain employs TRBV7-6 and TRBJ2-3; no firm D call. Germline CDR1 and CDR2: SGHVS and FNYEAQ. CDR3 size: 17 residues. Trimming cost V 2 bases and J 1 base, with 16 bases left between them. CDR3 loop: CASSLSVAARGTDTQYF. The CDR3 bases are TGTGCCAGCAGCTTATCAGTGGCGGCCCGAGGCACAGATACGCAGTATTTT.

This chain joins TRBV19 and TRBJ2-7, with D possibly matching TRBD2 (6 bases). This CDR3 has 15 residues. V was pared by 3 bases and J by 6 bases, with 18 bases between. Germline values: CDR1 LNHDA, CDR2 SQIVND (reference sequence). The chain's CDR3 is CASSIGGGTASEQYF. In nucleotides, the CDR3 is TGTGCCAGTAGTATCGGGGGAGGCACGGCAAGCGAGCAGTACTTC.

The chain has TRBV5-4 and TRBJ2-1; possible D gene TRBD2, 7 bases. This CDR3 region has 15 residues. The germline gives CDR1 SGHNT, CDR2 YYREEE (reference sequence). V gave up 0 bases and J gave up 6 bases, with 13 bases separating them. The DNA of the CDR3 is TGTGCCAGCAGCTTGGGGGGGGGCCCGGCCAATGAGCAGTTCTTC. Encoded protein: CASSLGGGPANEQFF.

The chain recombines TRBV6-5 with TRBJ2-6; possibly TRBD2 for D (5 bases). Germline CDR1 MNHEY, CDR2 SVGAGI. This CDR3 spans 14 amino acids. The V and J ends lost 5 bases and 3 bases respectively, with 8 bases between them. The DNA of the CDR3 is TGTGCCAGCAGTCCCGGAGGTGGGGCCAACGTCCTGACTTTC. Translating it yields CASSPGGGANVLTF.

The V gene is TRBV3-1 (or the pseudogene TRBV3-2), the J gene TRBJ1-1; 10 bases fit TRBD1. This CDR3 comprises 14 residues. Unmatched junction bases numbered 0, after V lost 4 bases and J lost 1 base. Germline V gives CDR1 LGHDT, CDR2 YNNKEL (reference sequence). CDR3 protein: CASSRTGGNTEAFF. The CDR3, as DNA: TGTGCCAGCAGCCGGACAGGGGGGAACACTGAAGCTTTCTTT.

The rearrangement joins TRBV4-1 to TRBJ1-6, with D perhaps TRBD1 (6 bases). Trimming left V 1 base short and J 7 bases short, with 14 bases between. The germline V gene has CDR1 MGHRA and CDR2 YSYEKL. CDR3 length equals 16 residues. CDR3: CASSQGTAVENSPLHF. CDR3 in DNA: TGCGCCAGCAGCCAAGGGACAGCGGTGGAAAATTCACCCCTCCACTTT.

CDR3 sequence: CASSSGLAARTDTQYF. The CDR3 DNA follows: TGTGCCAGCAGTTCGGGACTAGCGGCCCGCACAGATACGCAGTATTTT. The V gene is TRBV27, the J gene TRBJ2-3; 11 bases are a match to TRBD2. The CDR3 length is 16 residues. Trimming cost V 4 bases and J 1 base; bases outside gene matches: 4. Germline CDR1 MNHEY, CDR2 SMNVEV (reference sequence).

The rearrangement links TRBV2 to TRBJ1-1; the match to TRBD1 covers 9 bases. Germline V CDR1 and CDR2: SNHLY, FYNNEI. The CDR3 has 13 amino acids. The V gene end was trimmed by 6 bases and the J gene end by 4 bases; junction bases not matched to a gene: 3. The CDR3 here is CASRGQGITEAFF. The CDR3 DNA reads TGTGCCAGCAGGGGACAGGGAATCACTGAAGCTTTCTTT.

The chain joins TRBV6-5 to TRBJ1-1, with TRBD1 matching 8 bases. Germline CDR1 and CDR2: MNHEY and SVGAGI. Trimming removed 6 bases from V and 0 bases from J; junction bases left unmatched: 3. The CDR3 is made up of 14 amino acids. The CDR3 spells CASRYRGMNTEAFF. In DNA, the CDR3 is TGTGCCAGCAGATACAGGGGGATGAACACTGAAGCTTTCTTT.

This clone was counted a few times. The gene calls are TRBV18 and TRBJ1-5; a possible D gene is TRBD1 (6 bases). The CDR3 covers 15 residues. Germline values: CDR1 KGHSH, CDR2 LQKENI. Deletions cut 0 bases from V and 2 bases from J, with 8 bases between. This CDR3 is CASSPPSGGNQPQHF. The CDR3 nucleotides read TGTGCCAGCTCACCACCTTCAGGGGGCAATCAGCCCCAGCATTTT.

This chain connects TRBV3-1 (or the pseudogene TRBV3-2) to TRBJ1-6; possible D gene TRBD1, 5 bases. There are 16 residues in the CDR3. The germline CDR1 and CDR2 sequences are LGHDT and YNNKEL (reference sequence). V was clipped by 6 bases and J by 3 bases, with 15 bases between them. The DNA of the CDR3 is TGTGCCAGCAGGGCTTCCCAGACAGTCTATAATTCACCCCTCCACTTT. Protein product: CASRASQTVYNSPLHF.